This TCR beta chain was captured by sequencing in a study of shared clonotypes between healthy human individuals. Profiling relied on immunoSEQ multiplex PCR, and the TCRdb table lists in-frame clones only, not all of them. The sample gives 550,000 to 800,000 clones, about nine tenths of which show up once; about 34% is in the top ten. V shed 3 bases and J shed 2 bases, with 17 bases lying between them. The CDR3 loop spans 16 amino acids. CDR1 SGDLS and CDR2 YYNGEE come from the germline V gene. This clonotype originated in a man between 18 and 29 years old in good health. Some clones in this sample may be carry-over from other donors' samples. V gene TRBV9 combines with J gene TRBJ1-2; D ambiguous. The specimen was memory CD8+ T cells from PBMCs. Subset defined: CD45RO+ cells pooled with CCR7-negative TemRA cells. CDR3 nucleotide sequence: TGTGCCAGCAGCGCTGCCCCTGGAAGGCAGAACTATGGCTACACCTTC. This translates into CASSAAPGRQNYGYTF.